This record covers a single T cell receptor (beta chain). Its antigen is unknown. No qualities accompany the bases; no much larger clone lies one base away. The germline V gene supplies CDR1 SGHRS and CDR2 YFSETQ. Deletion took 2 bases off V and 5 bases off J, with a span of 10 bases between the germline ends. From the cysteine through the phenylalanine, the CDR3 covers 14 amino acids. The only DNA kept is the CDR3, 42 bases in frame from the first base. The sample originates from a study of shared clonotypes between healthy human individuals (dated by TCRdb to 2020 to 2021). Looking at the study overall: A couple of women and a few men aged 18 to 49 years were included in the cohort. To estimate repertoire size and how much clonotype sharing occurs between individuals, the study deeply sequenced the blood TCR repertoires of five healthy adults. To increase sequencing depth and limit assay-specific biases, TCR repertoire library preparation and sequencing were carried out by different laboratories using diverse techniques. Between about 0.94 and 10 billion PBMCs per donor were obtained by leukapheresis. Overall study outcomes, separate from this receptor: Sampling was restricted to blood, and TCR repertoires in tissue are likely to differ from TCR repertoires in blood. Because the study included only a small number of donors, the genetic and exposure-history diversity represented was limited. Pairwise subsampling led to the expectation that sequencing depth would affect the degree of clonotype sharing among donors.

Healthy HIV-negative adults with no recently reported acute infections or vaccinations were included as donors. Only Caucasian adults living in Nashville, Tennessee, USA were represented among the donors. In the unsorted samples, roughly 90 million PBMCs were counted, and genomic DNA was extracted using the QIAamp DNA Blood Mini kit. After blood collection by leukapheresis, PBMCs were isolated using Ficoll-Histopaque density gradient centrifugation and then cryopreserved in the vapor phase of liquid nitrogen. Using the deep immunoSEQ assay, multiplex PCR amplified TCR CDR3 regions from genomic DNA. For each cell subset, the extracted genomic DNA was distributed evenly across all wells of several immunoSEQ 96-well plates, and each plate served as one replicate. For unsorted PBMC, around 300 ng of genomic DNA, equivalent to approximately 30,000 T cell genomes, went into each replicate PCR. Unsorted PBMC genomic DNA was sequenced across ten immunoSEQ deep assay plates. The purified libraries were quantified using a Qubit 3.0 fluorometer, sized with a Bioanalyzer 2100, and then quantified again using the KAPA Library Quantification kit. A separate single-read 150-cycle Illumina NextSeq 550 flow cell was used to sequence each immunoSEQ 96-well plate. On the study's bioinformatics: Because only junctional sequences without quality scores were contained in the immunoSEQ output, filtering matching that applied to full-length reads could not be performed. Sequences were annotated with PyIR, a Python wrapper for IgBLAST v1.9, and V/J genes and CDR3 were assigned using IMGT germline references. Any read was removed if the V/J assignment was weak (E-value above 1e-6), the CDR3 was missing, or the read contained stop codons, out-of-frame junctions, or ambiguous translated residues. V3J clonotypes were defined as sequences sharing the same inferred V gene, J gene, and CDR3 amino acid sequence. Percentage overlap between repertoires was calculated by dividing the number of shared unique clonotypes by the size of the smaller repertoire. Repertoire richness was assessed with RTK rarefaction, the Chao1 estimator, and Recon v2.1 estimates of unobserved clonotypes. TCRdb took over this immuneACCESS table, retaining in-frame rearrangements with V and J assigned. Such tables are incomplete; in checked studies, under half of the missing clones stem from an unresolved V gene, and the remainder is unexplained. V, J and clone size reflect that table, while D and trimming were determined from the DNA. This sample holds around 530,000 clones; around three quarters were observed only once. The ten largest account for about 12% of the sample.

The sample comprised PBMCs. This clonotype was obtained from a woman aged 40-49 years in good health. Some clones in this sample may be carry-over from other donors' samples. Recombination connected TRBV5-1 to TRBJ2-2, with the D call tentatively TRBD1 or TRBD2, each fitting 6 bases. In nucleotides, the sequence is TGCGCCAGCAGCTTCTCGGGGGCGACCGGGGAGCTGTTTTTT. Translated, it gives CASSFSGATGELFF.